Reported below is one T cell receptor (beta chain). The data derive from a study of blood T cell repertoires in COVID-19. Study as a whole: Collection of acute and convalescent COVID-19 samples took place in the United States, Italy and Spain. PBMCs, B-cell-depleted T cells, or T cells provided the cDNA or gDNA that made up the material.

Germline CDR1 is PRHDT and CDR2 is FYEKMQ (reference sequence). The CDR3 runs 14 residues. The ends were cut back, 0 bases at V and 4 bases at J, with 9 bases in the middle. Produced via immunoSEQ multiplex PCR; TCRdb's table is partial and in-frame only. The sample lists a few hundred thousand clones, around 89% occurring once. The TCR comes from a middle-aged woman with acute COVID-19. Sequences were obtained from PBMCs or T cells enriched from blood (not recorded which). This sequence joins TRBV13 and TRBJ1-1; D not resolved. For the CDR3, the DNA is TGTGCCAGCAGCTTAGGCCAAGCGGTCACTGAAGCTTTCTTT. Amino acids: CASSLGQAVTEAFF.